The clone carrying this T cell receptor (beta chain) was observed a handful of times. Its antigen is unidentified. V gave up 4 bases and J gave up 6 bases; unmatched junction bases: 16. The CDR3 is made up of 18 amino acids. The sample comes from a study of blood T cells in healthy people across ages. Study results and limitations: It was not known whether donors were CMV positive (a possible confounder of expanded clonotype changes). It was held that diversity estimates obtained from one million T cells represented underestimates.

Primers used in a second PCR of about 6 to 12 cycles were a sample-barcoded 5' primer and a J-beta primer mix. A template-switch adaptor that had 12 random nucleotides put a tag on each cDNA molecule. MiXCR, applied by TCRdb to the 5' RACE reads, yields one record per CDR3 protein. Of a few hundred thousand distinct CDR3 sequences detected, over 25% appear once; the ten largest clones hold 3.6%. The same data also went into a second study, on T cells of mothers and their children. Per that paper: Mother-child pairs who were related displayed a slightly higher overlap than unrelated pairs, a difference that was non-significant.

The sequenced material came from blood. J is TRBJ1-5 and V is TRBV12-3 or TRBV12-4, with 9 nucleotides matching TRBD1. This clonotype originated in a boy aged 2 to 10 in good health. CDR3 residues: CASSSGGAGQGFGQPQHF. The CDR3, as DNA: TGTGCCAGCAGTTCAGGTGGGGCAGGACAGGGGTTCGGTCAGCCCCAGCATTTT.